These 24 T cell receptor beta chains originate from one sample sequenced in a study of T cells expressing NK-cell markers. Following a re-call of the 5' RACE reads, TCRdb has one entry per CDR3 protein and lacks DNA. In total, the table holds some 150,000 distinct CDR3 sequences. The material sequenced was blood T cells: a sorted CD56 or NKG2C T cell subset, CD4+ or CD8+ T cells, or bulk PBMC T cells (not recorded which). Receptors were obtained from a woman aged 50 to 60 in good health.

The V and J genes are TRBV7-6 and TRBJ2-3; there is no DNA to check the TCRdb D call of TRBD2. The CDR3 length is 17 residues. The germline V gene encodes CDR1 SGHVS and CDR2 FNYEAQ. The CDR3 loop is CASSLDLAGSTTDTQYF.

The chain couples TRBV29-1 to TRBJ1-2; TCRdb picks TRBD1, but there is no DNA to check that call. This CDR3 region has 16 residues. The germline V gene encodes CDR1 SQVTM and CDR2 ANQGSEA. CDR3 protein: CSVEDAHTGTAYGYTF. The full variable domain, in which reference TRBV29-1 and TRBJ1-2 provide the parts outside the CDR3, is SAVISQKPSRDICQRGTSLTIQCQVDSQVTMMFWYRQQPGQSLTLIATANQGSEATYESGFVIDKFPISRPNLTFSTLTVSNMSPEDSSIYLCSVEDAHTGTAYGYTFGSGTRLTVV.

The chain has TRBV29-1 and TRBJ2-7; TCRdb's assignment of TRBD1 cannot be checked, as there is no DNA. The CDR3 extends over 13 amino acids. CDR1 and CDR2 from the germline V gene are SQVTM and ANQGSEA. Here the CDR3 reads CSVYRQGAIEQYF.

This rearrangement joins TRBV21-1 to TRBJ1-1; TCRdb picks TRBD1, but there is no DNA to check that call. TRBV21-1 is described as a pseudogene. CDR3 length: 16 residues. The CDR3 loop reads CASSKRRTEMNTEAFF.

This chain uses TRBV12-3 or TRBV12-4 with TRBJ2-2; the D call of TRBD1 rests on TCRdb alone, since no DNA is present to check it. The CDR3 covers 13 residues. CDR3 region: CASSPDFDGELFF.

The chain combines TRBV6-5 with TRBJ2-5; lacking DNA, the TRBD1 call made by TCRdb goes unchecked. The CDR3 spans 17 residues. Germline CDR1 is MNHEY and CDR2 is SVGAGI. The CDR3 loop is CASSYYLSGTAEETQYF.

J is TRBJ2-1 and V is TRBV2; absent DNA, TCRdb's TRBD2 call cannot be checked. The CDR3 is made up of 15 amino acids. The germline V gene encodes CDR1 SNHLY and CDR2 FYNNEI. The CDR3 loop reads CASSGSDSGVSWQFF.

The CDR3 here is CSARDGSTGGFSYEQYF. J is TRBJ2-7 and V is TRBV20-1; TCRdb picks TRBD1, but there is no DNA to check that call. This CDR3 contains 17 residues. The germline gives CDR1 DFQATT, CDR2 SNEGSKA (reference sequence).

The genes are TRBV10-3 and TRBJ1-1; TCRdb's D call, TRBD1, is unchecked because there is no DNA. The germline V gene encodes CDR1 ENHRY and CDR2 SYGVKD. The CDR3 is made up of 14 amino acids. CDR3 region: CAISGNRENTEAFF.

The chain uses TRBV4-2 and TRBJ2-3; without DNA, the TCRdb call of TRBD1 cannot be checked. There are 16 residues in the CDR3. CDR1 is LGHNA, CDR2 YNFKEQ, per germline. The CDR3 sequence: CASSQESIPSPDTQYF.

The genes are TRBV7-9 and TRBJ2-5. The CDR3 extends over 15 amino acids. Germline CDR1 reads SEHNR; CDR2 reads FQNEAQ (reference sequence). CDR3 sequence reads: CASSLVAGVQETQYF. Using reference TRBV7-9 and TRBJ2-5 for the parts outside the CDR3, the full variable domain is DTGVSQNPRHKITKRGQNVTFRCDPISEHNRLYWYRQTLGQGPEFLTYFQNEAQLEKSRLLSDRFSAERPKGSFSTLEIQRTEQGDSAMYLCASSLVAGVQETQYFGPGTRLLVL.

V and J are TRBV10-2 and TRBJ2-1. Germline lookup yields CDR1 WSHSY and CDR2 SAAADI. This CDR3 has 13 residues. The CDR3 protein is CASSVGTYNEQFF.

The chain is built from TRBV12-3 or TRBV12-4 and TRBJ2-3. This CDR3 is 14 amino acids long. CDR3 residues: CASSSVGIEDTQYF.

The chain uses TRBV24-1 and TRBJ1-5. The CDR3 contains 14 residues. CDR1 and CDR2 from the germline V gene are KGHDR and SFDVKD. The CDR3 region is CATSENGDYQPQHF.

The chain couples TRBV20-1 to TRBJ2-7; TCRdb's D call of TRBD2 is untestable without DNA. The CDR3 has 15 amino acids. Germline CDR1 is DFQATT and CDR2 is SNEGSKA (reference sequence). The CDR3 is CSAREGLAPGYEQYF.

The chain employs TRBV28 and TRBJ2-7. The CDR3 sequence is 14 residues long. Germline CDR1 reads MDHEN; CDR2 reads SYDVKM. The CDR3 reads CASSLVGGQYEQYF.

V is TRBV5-1 and J is TRBJ2-3. The CDR3 has 16 amino acids. Germline values: CDR1 SGHRS, CDR2 YFSETQ. CDR3 in amino acids: CASSLAGLTSTDTQYF.

J is TRBJ1-6 and V is TRBV4-1; TCRdb designates TRBD1, a call that cannot be tested without DNA. Germline V gives CDR1 MGHRA, CDR2 YSYEKL. This CDR3 has 15 amino acids. The CDR3 sequence is CASSQVAGVNSPLHF.

The chain recombines TRBV6-1 with TRBJ2-1. CDR1 and CDR2 from the germline V gene are MNHNS and SASEGT. The CDR3 is 12 residues long. The CDR3 protein is CASTEGYNEQFF.

The V call is TRBV2, the J call TRBJ2-3; TCRdb designates TRBD2, a call that cannot be tested without DNA. CDR3 length: 15 residues. The germline CDR1 and CDR2 sequences are SNHLY and FYNNEI. This CDR3 reads CARKREREGQDTQYF.

The CDR3: CASSLTGLAPQQETQYF. The chain links TRBV27 to TRBJ2-5; the TCRdb call, TRBD2, lacks DNA for checking. Per germline, CDR1 MNHEY and CDR2 SMNVEV (reference sequence). The CDR3 totals 17 residues.

CDR3 protein: CSVEDPRPFEQFF. The chain employs TRBV29-1 and TRBJ2-1. Germline V gives CDR1 SQVTM, CDR2 ANQGSEA. CDR3 length: 13 residues.

The gene calls are TRBV7-9 and TRBJ2-7; there is no DNA to check the TCRdb D call of TRBD1. Germline CDR1 and CDR2: SEHNR and FQNEAQ (reference sequence). CDR3 length: 13 amino acids. The CDR3 reads CASSPGSFLEQYF.

The V gene is TRBV12-3 or TRBV12-4, the J gene TRBJ2-3; TCRdb lists TRBD1, though no DNA is available to test this call. The CDR3 loop spans 16 amino acids. The CDR3 loop reads CASSNLPGQGTDTQYF.